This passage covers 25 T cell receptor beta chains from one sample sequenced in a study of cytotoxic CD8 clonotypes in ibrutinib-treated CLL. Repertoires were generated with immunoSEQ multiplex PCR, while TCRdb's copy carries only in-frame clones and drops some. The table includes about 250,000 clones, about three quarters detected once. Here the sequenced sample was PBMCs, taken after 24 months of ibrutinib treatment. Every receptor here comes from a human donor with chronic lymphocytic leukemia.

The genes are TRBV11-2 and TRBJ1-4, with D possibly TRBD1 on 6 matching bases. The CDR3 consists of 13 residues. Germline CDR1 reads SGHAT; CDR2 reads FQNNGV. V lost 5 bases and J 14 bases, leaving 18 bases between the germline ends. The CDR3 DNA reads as TGTGCCAGCAGCAGACAGGTTTCTACCACGCTGTTTTTT. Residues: CASSRQVSTTLFF. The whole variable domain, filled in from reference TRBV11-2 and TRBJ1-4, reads EAGVAQSPRYKIIEKRQSVAFWCNPISGHATLYWYQQILGQGPKLLIQFQNNGVVDDSQLPKDRFSAERLKGVDSTLKIQPAKLEDSAVYLCASSRQVSTTLFFGSGTQLSVL.

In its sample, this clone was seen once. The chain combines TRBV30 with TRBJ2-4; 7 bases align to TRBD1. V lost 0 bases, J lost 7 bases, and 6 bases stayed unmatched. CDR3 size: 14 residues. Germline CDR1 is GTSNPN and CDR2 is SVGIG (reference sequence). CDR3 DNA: TGTGCCTGGAGTGTACTAGGACAGGTGAACATTCAGTACTTC. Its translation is CAWSVLGQVNIQYF.

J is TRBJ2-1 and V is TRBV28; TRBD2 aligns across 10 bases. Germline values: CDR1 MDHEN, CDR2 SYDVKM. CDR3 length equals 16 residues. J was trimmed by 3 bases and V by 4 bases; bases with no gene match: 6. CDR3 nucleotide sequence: TGTGCCAGCAGTTCTCCTTCTAGCGGGAGCTACAATGAGCAGTTCTTC. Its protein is CASSSPSSGSYNEQFF.

Here the CDR3 reads CASSFVLAGDPDTQYF. Written as DNA, the CDR3 is TGTGCCAGCAGTTTCGTTCTAGCGGGAGACCCAGATACGCAGTATTTT. The chain recombines TRBV27 with TRBJ2-3; TRBD2 agrees at 10 bases. The germline V gene encodes CDR1 MNHEY and CDR2 SMNVEV (reference sequence). The trim removed 3 bases at V and 4 bases at J, leaving 7 bases unmatched. CDR3 length equals 16 residues.

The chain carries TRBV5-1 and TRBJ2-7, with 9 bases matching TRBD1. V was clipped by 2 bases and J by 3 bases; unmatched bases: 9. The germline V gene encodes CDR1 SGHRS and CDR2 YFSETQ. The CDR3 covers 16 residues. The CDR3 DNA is TGCGCCAGCAGCTTAGGGCTGGGGACAGGGATCTACGAGCAGTACTTC. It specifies CASSLGLGTGIYEQYF.

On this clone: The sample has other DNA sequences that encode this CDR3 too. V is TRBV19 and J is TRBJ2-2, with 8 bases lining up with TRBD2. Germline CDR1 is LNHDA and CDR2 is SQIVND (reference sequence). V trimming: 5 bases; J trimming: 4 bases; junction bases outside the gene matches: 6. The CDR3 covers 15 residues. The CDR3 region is CASSRLASGTGELFF. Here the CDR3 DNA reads TGTGCCAGTAGTCGACTAGCGTCGGGCACCGGGGAGCTGTTTTTT.

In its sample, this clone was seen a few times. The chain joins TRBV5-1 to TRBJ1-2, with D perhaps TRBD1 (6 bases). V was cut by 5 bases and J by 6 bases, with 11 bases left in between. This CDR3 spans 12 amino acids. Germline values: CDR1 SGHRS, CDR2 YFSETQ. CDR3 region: CASRMDSDGYTF. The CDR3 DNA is TGCGCCAGCAGAATGGACAGCGATGGCTACACCTTC.

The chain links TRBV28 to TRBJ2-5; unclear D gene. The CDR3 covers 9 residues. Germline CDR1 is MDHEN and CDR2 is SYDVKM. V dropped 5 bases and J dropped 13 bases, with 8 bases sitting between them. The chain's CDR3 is CASSPPWYF. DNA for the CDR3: TGTGCCAGCAGTCCCCCCTGGTACTTC.

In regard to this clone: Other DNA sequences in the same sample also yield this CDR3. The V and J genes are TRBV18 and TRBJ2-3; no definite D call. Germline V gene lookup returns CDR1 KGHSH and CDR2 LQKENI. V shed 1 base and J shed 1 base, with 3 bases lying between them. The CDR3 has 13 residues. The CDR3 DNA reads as TGTGCCAGCTCACCACTCGGCACAGATACGCAGTATTTT. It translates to CASSPLGTDTQYF.

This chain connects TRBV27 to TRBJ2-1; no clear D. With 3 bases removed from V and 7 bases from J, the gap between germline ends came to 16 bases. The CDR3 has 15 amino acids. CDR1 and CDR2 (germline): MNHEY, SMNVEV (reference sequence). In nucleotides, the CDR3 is TGTGCCAGCAGTTTGGGTCATATAGTCCGGAATGAGCAGTTCTTC. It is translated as CASSLGHIVRNEQFF.

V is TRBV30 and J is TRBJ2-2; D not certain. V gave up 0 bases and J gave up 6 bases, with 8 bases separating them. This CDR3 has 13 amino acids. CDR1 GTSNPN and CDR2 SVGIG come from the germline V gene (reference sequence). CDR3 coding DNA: TGTGCCTGGAGTGTAGAAGGGCCCGGGGAGCTGTTTTTT. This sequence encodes CAWSVEGPGELFF.

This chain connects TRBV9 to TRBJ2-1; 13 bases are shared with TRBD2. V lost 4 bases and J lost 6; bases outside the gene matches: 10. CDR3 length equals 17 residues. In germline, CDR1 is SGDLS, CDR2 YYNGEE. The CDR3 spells CASSMRPGLAGTNEQFF. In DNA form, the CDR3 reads TGTGCCAGCAGCATGAGGCCGGGACTAGCGGGAACCAATGAGCAGTTCTTC.

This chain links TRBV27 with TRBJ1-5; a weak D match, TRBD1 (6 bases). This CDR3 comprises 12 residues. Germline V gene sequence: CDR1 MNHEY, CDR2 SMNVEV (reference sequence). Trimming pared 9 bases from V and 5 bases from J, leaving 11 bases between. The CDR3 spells CASWTVDQPQHF. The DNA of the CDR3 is TGTGCCAGTTGGACAGTGGATCAGCCCCAGCATTTT.

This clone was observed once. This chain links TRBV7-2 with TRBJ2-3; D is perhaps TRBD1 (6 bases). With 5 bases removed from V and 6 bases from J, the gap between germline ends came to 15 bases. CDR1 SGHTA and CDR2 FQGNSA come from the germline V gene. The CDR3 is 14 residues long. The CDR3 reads CASSRLTGPDTQYF. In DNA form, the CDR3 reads TGTGCCAGCAGCCGATTGACAGGACCCGATACGCAGTATTTT.

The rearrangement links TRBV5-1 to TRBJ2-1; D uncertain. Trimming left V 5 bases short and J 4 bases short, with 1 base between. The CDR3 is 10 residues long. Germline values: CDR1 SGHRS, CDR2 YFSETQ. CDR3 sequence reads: CASRYNEQFF. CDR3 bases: TGCGCCAGCAGATACAATGAGCAGTTCTTC.

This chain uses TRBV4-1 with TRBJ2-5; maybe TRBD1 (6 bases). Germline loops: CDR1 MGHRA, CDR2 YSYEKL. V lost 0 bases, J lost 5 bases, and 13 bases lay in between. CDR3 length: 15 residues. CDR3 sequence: CASSQDMAGVETQYF. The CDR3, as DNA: TGCGCCAGCAGCCAAGATATGGCAGGGGTGGAGACCCAGTACTTC.

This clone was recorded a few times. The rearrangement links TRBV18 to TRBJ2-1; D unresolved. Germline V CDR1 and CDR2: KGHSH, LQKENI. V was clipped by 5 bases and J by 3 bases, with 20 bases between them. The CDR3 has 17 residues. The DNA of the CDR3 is TGTGCCAGCTCAAGTGCTGGCGACCTACTACACTACAATGAGCAGTTCTTC. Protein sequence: CASSSAGDLLHYNEQFF.

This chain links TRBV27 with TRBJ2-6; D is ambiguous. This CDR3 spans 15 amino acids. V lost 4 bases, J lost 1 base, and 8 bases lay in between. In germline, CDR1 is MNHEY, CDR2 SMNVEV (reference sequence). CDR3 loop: CASSSAPSGANVLTF. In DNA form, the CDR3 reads TGTGCCAGCAGTTCAGCCCCTTCTGGGGCCAACGTCCTGACTTTC.

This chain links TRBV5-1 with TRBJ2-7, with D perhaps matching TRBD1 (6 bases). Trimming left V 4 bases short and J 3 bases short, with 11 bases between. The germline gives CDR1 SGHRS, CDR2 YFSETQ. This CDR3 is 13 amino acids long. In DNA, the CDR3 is TGCGCCAGCAGCCTAGAACAGGGCTACGAGCAGTACTTC. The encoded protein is CASSLEQGYEQYF.

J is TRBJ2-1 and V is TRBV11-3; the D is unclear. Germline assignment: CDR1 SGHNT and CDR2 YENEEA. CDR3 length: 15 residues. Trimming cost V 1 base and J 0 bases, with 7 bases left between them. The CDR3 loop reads CASSLGASSYNEQFF. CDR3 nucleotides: TGTGCCAGCAGCTTAGGCGCGAGCTCCTACAATGAGCAGTTCTTC.

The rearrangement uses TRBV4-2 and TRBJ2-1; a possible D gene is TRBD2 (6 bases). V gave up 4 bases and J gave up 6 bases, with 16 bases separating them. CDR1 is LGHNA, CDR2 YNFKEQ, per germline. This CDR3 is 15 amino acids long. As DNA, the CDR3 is TGTGCCAGCAGCCCCTTACCGGGAGTGGGCAATGAGCAGTTCTTC. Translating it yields CASSPLPGVGNEQFF.

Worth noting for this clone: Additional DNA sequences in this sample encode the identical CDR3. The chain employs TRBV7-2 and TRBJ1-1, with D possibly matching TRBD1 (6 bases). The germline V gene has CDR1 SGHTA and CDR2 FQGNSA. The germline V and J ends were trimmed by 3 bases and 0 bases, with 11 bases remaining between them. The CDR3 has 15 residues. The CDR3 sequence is CASSFSGDMNTEAFF. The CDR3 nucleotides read TGTGCCAGCAGCTTCTCAGGGGACATGAACACTGAAGCTTTCTTT.

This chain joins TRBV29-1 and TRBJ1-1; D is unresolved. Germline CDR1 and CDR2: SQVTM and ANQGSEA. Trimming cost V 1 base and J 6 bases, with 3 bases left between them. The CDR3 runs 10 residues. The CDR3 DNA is TGCAGCGTTGAAGTCCCTGAAGCTTTCTTT. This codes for CSVEVPEAFF.

Here the CDR3 reads CASSALDKGNTIYF. In DNA form, the CDR3 reads TGTGCCAGCAGCGCCCTGGACAAAGGAAACACCATATATTTT. The chain has TRBV27 and TRBJ1-3; weak D call: TRBD1 (5 bases). V lost 6 bases and J 4 bases, leaving 13 bases between the germline ends. Germline loops: CDR1 MNHEY, CDR2 SMNVEV (reference sequence). The CDR3 is made up of 14 amino acids.

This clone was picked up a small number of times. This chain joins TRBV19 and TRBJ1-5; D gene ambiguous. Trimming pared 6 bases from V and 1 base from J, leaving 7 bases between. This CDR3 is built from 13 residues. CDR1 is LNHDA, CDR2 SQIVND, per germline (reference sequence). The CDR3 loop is CASSPYSNQPQHF. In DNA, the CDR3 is TGTGCCAGTAGCCCCTACAGCAATCAGCCCCAGCATTTT.